This is a list of T cell receptor beta chains from one sample in a study of blood T cell repertoires in COVID-19. TCRdb's copy holds only in-frame clones and misses some; the assay was immunoSEQ multiplex PCR. The top ten clones hold approximately 7.6% of a sample with hundreds of thousands of clones, about 85% of them seen once. The sequenced sample consisted of peripheral blood. The receptor set was obtained from a man aged 55 to 70 who had recovered from COVID-19. The CDR3 runs from the conserved cysteine through the conserved F or W. D genes are given only for firm matches. Expanded clones get a size class; other rows say once, few or many, or leave the size out.

once	TRBV27	TRBD1	TRBJ1-1	CASSFGAGGARNTEAFF	TGTGCCAGCAGTTTTGGTGCAGGGGGCGCAAGGAACACTGAAGCTTTCTTT
NA	TRBV19	NA	TRBJ1-5	CASSGIYSNQPQHF	TGTGCCAGTAGCGGGATATATAGCAATCAGCCCCAGCATTTT
NA	TRBV5-6	NA	TRBJ2-7	CASSLVDSRGRQYF	TGTGCCAGCAGCTTGGTTGACTCCCGAGGGCGGCAGTACTTC
NA	TRBV5-1	TRBD1	TRBJ2-7	CASSQGQGGEQYF	TGCGCCAGCAGCCAAGGACAGGGGGGCGAGCAGTACTTC
NA	TRBV7-9	NA	TRBJ2-5	CASSPRRETQYF	TGTGCCAGCAGCCCCCGCAGGGAGACCCAGTACTTC
NA	TRBV30	TRBD1	TRBJ1-1	CAWSGLRTGNTEAFF	TGTGCCTGGAGTGGGCTTAGGACAGGGAATACTGAAGCTTTCTTT
NA	TRBV6-2/TRBV6-3	TRBD2	TRBJ2-3	CASSRAGTHTDTQYF	TGTGCCAGCAGTAGAGCGGGGACTCACACAGATACGCAGTATTTT
NA	TRBV6-2/TRBV6-3	NA	TRBJ1-1	CASSYGVYRGTEAFF	TGTGCCAGCAGTTACGGGGTTTACCGGGGAACTGAAGCTTTCTTT
NA	TRBV3-1/TRBV3-2	NA	TRBJ2-2	CASSYGDSITGELFF	TGTGCCAGCAGTTACGGGGACTCCATCACCGGGGAGCTGTTTTTT
once	TRBV30	NA	TRBJ2-5	CAWSVFSPNQETQYF	TGTGCCTGGAGTGTATTTTCCCCAAACCAAGAGACCCAGTACTTC
few	TRBV5-1	TRBD1	TRBJ1-5	CTVPGQRNQPQHF	TGCACCGTCCCGGGACAGCGAAATCAGCCCCAGCATTTT
NA	TRBV7-2	NA	TRBJ2-3	CASSLERRGTDTQYF	TGTGCCAGCAGCTTAGAAAGGCGGGGCACAGATACGCAGTATTTT
once	TRBV30	NA	TRBJ2-1	CAWIRQVNEQFF	TGTGCCTGGATTAGGCAGGTCAATGAGCAGTTCTTC
NA	TRBV5-4	TRBD2	TRBJ2-2	CASSFNGGAHTGELFF	TGTGCCAGCAGCTTCAACGGGGGGGCCCACACCGGGGAGCTGTTTTTT
NA	TRBV27	NA	TRBJ2-5	CASSDRVKYF	TGTGCCAGCAGTGACCGGGTAAAGTACTTC
NA	TRBV4-2	TRBD2	TRBJ2-3	CASSQETSGGRTDTQYF	TGTGCCAGCAGCCAAGAGACTAGCGGGGGCCGCACAGATACGCAGTATTTT
NA	TRBV11-3	TRBD1	TRBJ2-5	CASSLRQGEETQYF	TGTGCCAGCAGCCTTCGACAGGGCGAGGAGACCCAGTACTTC
NA	TRBV10-3	TRBD2	TRBJ2-3	CAITSSGTTDTQYF	TGTGCCATCACTTCTAGCGGGACCACAGATACGCAGTATTTT
NA	TRBV6-5	NA	TRBJ2-3	CASTARSLGADTQYF	TGTGCCAGCACGGCCCGCTCCCTGGGAGCAGATACGCAGTATTTT
NA	TRBV24-1	TRBD1	TRBJ1-6	CATSSGQGYNSPLHF	TGTGCCACTTCTAGCGGACAGGGATATAATTCACCCCTCCACTTT
NA	TRBV21-1	NA	TRBJ1-1	CASSKARDDKAFF	TGTGCCAGCAGCAAAGCCAGGGATGACAAAGCTTTCTTT
NA	TRBV5-5	NA	TRBJ1-3	CASSLSGGYTIYF	TGTGCCAGCAGCTTGTCCGGCGGGTACACCATATATTTT
NA	TRBV30	TRBD1	TRBJ1-6	CAWTGQGIASPLHF	TGTGCCTGGACCGGACAGGGGATCGCTTCACCCCTCCACTTT
NA	TRBV7-9	TRBD1	TRBJ2-5	CASSLGGQRIQETQYF	TGTGCCAGCAGCTTAGGGGGACAGCGTATCCAAGAGACCCAGTACTTC
NA	TRBV5-1	NA	TRBJ2-2	CASIQGQNSPGELFF	TGCGCCAGCATTCAAGGACAGAACTCCCCCGGGGAGCTGTTTTTT
NA	TRBV7-8	NA	TRBJ2-3	CASSLFINRDTDTQYF	TGTGCCAGCAGCTTATTTATTAACAGGGACACAGATACGCAGTATTTT
few	TRBV6-6	TRBD2	TRBJ2-3	CASSRTPGLAGGLIDTQYF	TGTGCCAGCAGTCGTACTCCGGGACTAGCGGGGGGCTTAATAGATACGCAGTATTTT
NA	TRBV5-1	NA	TRBJ2-3	CASSPPSDTQYF	TGCGCCAGCAGCCCTCCCTCAGATACGCAGTATTTT
NA	TRBV5-5	NA	TRBJ1-5	CASSLEAVNQPQHF	TGTGCCAGCAGCTTGGAGGCGGTCAATCAGCCCCAGCATTTT
few	TRBV4-2	NA	TRBJ2-1	CASRSTPGAYNEQFF	TGTGCCAGCAGGAGCACCCCGGGGGCCTACAATGAGCAGTTCTTC
NA	TRBV11-3	NA	TRBJ2-7	CASSFFGGGLHEQYF	TGTGCCAGCAGCTTCTTTGGCGGGGGCTTGCACGAGCAGTACTTC